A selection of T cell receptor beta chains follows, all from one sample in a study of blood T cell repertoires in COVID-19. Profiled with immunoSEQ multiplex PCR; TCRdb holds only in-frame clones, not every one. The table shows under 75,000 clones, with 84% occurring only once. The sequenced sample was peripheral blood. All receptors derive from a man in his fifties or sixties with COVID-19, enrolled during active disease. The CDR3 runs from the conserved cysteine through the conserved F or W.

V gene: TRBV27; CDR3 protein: CASSHLAERGETQYF
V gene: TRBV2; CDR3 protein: CASSWGGTYTDTQYF
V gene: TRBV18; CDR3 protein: CASSPDIGGSPLHF
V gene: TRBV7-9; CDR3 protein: CASIKVGRVTEAFF
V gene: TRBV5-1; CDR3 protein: CASSTGQGGYNEQFF
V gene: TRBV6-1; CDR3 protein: CASSDRQGASQPQHF
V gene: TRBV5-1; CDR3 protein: CASSRTGEKTGETQYF
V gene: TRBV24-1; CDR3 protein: CATSEGLSGGNTGELFF
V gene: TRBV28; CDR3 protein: CASMDPGVRNEKLFF
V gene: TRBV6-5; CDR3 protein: CASSYADRAQPQHF
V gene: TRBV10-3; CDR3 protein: CAISYQGEGRNEQYF
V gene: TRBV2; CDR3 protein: CASRPGKSNQPQHF
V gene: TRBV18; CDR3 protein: CASSPAGAYNEQFF
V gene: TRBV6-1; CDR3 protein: CASSRSGQEGDTQYF
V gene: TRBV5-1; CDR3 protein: CASSNGQGGTEAFF
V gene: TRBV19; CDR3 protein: CASNPGGHSGELFF
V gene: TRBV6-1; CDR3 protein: CASSDRTSPRPDTQYF
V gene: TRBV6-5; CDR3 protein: CASSYKAGANEQFF
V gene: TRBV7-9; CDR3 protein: CASSLGTEAFF
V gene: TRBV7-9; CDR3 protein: CASSRGQGGNEQYF
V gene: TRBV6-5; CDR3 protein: CASSYSIWLQETQYF
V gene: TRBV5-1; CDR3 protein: CASSLEGPGDTEAFF
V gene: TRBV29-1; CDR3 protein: CSVGADSNGNEQFF
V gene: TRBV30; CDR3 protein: CAWIRSPGGERSPLHF
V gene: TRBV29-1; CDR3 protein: CSVAEWQGLGEKLFF
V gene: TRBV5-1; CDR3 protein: CASSPGIAGALQETQYF
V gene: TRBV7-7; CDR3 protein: CASRAGTSVYNEQFF
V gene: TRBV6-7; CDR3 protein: CASLLGGTNEKLFF
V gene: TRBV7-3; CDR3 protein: CASSLTLADNNEQFF
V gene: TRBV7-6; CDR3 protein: CASSLEAGGPMGEQYF
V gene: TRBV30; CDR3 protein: CAWGLAGGTDTQYF
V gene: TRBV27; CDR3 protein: CATSWAGGYEQYF
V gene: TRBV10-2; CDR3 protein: CASSEIAGGTGELFF
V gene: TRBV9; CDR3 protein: CASKRTSGGEETQYF
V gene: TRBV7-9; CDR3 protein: CASSSGQGPLFF
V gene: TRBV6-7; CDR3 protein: CASSSPRAGGLGNEQFF
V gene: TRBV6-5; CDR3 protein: CASKESNQPQHF
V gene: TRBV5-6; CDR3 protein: CASSLRDWQETQYF
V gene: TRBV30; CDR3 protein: CAWRGQVLWRGYTF
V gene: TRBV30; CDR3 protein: CAWDRDSGNQPQHF
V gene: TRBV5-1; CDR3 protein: CASSTHPGQGTDTQYF
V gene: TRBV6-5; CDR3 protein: CASRASGTGELFF
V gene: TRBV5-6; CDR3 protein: CASSLISVGRTSYEQYF
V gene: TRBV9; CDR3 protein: CASSFSGVQETQYF
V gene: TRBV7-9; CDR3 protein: CASSPTGGMDQPQHF
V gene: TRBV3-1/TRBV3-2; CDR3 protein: CASSQQGTTEAFF
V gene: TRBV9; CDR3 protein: CASSVYLNTEAFF
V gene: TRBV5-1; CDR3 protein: CASSTRTGVNEQYF
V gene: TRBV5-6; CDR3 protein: CASSSATSGGPQETQYF
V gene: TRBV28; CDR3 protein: CASSVDSYQPQHF
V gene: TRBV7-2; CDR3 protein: CASSLAGPAGYTF
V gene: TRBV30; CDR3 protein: CAWSEGSGSFNEQFF
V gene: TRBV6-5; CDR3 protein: CASSRFTRDTEAFF
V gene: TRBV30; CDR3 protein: CAWSVQGDWGYTF
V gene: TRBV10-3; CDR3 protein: CAISESQGATNEKLFF